This T cell receptor (beta chain) was profiled in a study of blood T cell repertoires in COVID-19 (TCRdb year 2020). Notes on the research overall: The collaborator samples originated in the United States, Italy and Spain and spanned the acute and convalescent phases of COVID-19. The material from the prospective study consisted of cDNA or gDNA derived from T cells, B-cell-depleted T cells, or PBMCs. Subjects who had been exposed to COVID-19, were actively infected with it, or had recovered from it provided the deeply sampled blood TCRbeta repertoires that made up the dataset. The repertoires were released in a freely available public database intended as a resource for research on the immune response to SARS-CoV-2. The samples were drawn from the first 160 participants of the ongoing ImmuneRACE study and from roughly 1,300 subjects provided by 6 global collaborators. Nearly every sample came with metadata listing a de-identified subject ID, COVID-19 status, age in years and sex. Where HLA class I and class II types were available, the types were taken from metadata supplied by the sample provider, not from assay-based typing.

In its sample, this clone was seen a few times. Its antigen remains unidentified. Per-base quality was not reported, and no clone a single base away is much larger than it. Reading from cysteine to phenylalanine, the CDR3 counts 16 amino acids. The CDR3 DNA has 48 bases and is translated from base 1. CDR1 and CDR2 are read off the germline V gene as MDHEN and SYDVKM. From V the trimming removes 5 bases and from J it removes 1 base, while the gene matches leave 8 bases of the junction unaccounted for. One collaborating source in Seattle enrolled patients during active infection and followed them longitudinally through the course of disease. Collaborating institutions collected whole blood in K2EDTA tubes following their own protocols. Collaborator samples were shipped for TCRbeta analysis as frozen whole blood, isolated PBMCs, or DNA extracted from either sample type. Overall results and qualifications from the work: Clinical and demographic metadata were provided uncurated, with the amount varying by source and participant.

TCRbeta CDR3 regions were amplified from genomic DNA using the immunoSEQ Assay, a bias-controlled multiplex PCR. Turning to the authors' computational methods: The number of nucleated cells in each sample was estimated by amplification of reference gene primers within the assay. Sequence reads were collapsed and filtered to measure the absolute abundance of every unique TCRbeta CDR3 rearrangement. For each sample, productive Simpson clonality was calculated as the square root of Simpson's diversity index across productive rearrangements. TCRdb's version of the immuneACCESS table is confined to in-frame rearrangements and falls short of the full clone set. An unresolved V gene accounts for under half of the shortfall where checked; the remainder is of unknown origin. From that table come the V and J calls and clone size; the DNA was used to work out D and trimming. The sample table shows 180,000 or so clones, and approximately 80% are seen once. Jointly, the top ten make up approximately 11% of the sample.

Sequencing was carried out using peripheral blood. The rearranged segments are TRBV28 and TRBJ1-5; TRBD1 fits 7 bases in the junction. The clonotype was recovered from a middle-aged woman with COVID-19, enrolled during active disease. The nucleotide sequence is given as TGTGCCAGCAGTCTGAGACAGGGTAGGAGCAATCAGCCCCAGCATTTT. This sequence encodes CASSLRQGRSNQPQHF.